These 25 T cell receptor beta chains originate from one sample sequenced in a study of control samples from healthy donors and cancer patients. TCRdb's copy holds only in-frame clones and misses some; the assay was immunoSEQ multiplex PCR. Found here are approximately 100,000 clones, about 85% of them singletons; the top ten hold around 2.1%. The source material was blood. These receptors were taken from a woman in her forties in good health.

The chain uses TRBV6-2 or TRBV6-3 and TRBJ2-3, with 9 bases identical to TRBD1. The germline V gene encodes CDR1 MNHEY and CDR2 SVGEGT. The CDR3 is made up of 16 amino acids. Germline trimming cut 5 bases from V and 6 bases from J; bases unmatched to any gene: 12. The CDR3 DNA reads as TGTGCCAGCAGTCAATTCGTCCTCGGGACAGGGGATACGCAGTATTTT. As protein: CASSQFVLGTGDTQYF.

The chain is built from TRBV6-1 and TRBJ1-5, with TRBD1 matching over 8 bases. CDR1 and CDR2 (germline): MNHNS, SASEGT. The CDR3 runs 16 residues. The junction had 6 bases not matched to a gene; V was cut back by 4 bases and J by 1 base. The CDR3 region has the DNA TGTGCCAGCAGTGTTCAGGGGGCTAGGAGCAATCAGCCCCAGCATTTT. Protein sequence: CASSVQGARSNQPQHF.

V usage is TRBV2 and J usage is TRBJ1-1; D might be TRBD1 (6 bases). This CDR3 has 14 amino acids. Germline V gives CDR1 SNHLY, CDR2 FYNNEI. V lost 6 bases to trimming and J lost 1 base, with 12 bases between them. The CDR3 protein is CASSYSQGNTEAFF. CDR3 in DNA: TGTGCCAGCAGCTACTCACAGGGGAACACTGAAGCTTTCTTT.

Written as DNA, the CDR3 is TGCGCCAGCAGCCGCGCGGGACTAGTGCATGTTGGAGATACGCAGTATTTT. Protein sequence: CASSRAGLVHVGDTQYF. The chain is built from TRBV4-1 and TRBJ2-3; the match to TRBD2 covers 8 bases. V lost 4 bases to trimming and J lost 5 bases; unmatched junction nucleotides: 14. From germline, CDR1 is MGHRA and CDR2 YSYEKL. This CDR3 comprises 17 residues.

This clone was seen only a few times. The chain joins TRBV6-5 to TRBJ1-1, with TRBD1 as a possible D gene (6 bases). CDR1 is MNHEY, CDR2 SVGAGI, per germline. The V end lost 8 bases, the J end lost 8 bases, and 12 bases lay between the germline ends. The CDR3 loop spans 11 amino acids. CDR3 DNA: TGTGCCAGCCATCTAACAGGGGAAGCTTTCTTT. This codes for CASHLTGEAFF.

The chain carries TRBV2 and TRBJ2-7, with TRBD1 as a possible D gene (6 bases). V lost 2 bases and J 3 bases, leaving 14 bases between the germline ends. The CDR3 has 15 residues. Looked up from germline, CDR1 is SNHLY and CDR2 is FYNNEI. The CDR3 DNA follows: TGTGCCAGCAGTGAATATCACAGGGCCGGCTACGAGCAGTACTTC. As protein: CASSEYHRAGYEQYF.

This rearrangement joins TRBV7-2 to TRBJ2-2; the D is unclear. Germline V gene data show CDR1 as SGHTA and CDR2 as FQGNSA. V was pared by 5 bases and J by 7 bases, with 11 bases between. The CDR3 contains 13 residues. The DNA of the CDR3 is TGTGCCAGCAGCCCCCAGATCGGCGGGGAGCTGTTTTTT. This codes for CASSPQIGGELFF.

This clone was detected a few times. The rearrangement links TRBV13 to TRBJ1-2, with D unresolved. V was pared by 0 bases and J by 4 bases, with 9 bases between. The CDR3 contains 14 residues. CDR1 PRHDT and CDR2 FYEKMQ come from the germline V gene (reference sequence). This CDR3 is CASSLGHSSYGYTF. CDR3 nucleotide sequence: TGTGCCAGCAGCTTAGGCCACAGTTCCTATGGCTACACCTTC.

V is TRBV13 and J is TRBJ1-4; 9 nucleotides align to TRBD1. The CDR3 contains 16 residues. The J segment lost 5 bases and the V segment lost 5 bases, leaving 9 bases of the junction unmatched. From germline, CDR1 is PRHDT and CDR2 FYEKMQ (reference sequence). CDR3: CASSLSGTGRNEKLFF. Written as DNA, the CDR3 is TGTGCCAGCAGCCTCTCCGGGACAGGGCGGAATGAAAAACTGTTTTTT. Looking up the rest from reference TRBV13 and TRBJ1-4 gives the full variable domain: AAGVIQSPRHLIKEKRETATLKCYPIPRHDTVYWYQQGPGQDPQFLISFYEKMQSDKGSIPDRFSAQQFSDYHSELNMSSLELGDSALYFCASSLSGTGRNEKLFFGSGTQLSVL.

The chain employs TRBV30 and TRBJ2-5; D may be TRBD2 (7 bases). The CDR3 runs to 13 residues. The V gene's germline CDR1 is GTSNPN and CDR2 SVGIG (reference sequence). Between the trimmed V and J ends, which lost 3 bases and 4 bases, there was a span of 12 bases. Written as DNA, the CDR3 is TGTGCCTGGAGCGGGGGGCGACCAGAGACCCAGTACTTC. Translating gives CAWSGGRPETQYF.

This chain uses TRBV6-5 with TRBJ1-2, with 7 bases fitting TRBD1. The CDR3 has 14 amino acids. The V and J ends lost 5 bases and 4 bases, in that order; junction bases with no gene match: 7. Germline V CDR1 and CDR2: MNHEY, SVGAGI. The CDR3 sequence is CASSPTGRGYGYTF. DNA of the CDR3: TGTGCCAGCAGTCCGACAGGGCGAGGCTATGGCTACACCTTC.

The CDR3 protein is CASSPSERGRTDTQYF. CDR3 in DNA: TGTGCCAGCAGCCCCTCGGAGCGGGGACGCACAGATACGCAGTATTTT. The rearrangement uses TRBV7-8 and TRBJ2-3; 7 nucleotides line up with TRBD2. The V gene end was trimmed by 5 bases and the J gene end by 1 base; junction bases not matched to a gene: 9. The CDR3 is made up of 16 amino acids. Per germline, CDR1 SGHVS and CDR2 FQNEAQ. Supplemented by reference TRBV7-8 and TRBJ2-3, the full variable domain reads GAGVSQSPRYKVAKRGQDVALRCDPISGHVSLFWYQQALGQGPEFLTYFQNEAQLDKSGLPSDRFFAERPEGSVSTLKIQRTQQEDSAVYLCASSPSERGRTDTQYFGPGTRLTVL.

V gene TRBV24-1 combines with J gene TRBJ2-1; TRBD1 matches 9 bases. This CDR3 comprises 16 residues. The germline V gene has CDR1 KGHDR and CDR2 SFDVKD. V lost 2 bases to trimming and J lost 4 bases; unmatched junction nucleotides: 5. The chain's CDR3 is CATSDYPGQGYNEQFF. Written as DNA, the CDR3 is TGTGCCACCAGTGATTATCCGGGACAGGGATACAATGAGCAGTTCTTC.

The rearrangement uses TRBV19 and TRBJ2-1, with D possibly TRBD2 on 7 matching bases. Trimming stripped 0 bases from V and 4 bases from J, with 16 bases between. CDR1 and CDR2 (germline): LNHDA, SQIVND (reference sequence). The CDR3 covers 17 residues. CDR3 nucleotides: TGTGCCAGTAGTATAGATGGGGGGGCGGGAAAGTACAATGAGCAGTTCTTC. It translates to CASSIDGGAGKYNEQFF. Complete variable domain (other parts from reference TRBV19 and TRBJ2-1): DGGITQSPKYLFRKEGQNVTLSCEQNLNHDAMYWYRQDPGQGLRLIYYSQIVNDFQKGDIAEGYSVSREKKESFPLTVTSAQKNPTAFYLCASSIDGGAGKYNEQFFGPGTRLTVL.

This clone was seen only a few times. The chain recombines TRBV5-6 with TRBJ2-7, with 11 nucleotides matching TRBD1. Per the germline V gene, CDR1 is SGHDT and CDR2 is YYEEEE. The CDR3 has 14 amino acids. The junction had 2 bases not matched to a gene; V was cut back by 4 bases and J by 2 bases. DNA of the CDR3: TGTGCCAGCAGCCAGGGACAGGGGGCCTACGAGCAGTACTTC. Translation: CASSQGQGAYEQYF.

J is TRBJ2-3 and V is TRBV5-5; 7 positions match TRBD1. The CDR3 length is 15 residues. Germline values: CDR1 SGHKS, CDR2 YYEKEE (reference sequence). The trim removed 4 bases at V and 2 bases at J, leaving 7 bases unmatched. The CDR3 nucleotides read TGTGCCAGCAGCCACGGGACAGCTCTCACAGATACGCAGTATTTT. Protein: CASSHGTALTDTQYF.

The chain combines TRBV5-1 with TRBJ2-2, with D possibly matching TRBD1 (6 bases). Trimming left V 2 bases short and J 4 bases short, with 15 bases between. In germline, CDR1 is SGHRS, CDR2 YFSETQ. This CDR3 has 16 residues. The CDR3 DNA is TGCGCCAGCAGCTTACGATTGGACAGCGGCACCGGGGAGCTGTTTTTT. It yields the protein CASSLRLDSGTGELFF.

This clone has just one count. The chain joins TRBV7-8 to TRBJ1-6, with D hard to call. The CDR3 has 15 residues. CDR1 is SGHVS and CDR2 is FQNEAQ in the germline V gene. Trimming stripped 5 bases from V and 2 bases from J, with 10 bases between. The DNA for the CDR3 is TGTGCCAGCAGCACCGAGGGCGCCTATAATTCACCCCTCCACTTT. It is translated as CASSTEGAYNSPLHF.

DNA for the CDR3: TGCGCCAGCAGTGCCATGATGAACACTGAAGCTTTCTTT. Encoded protein: CASSAMMNTEAFF. The chain has TRBV10-1 and TRBJ1-1, with no clear D. The germline CDR1 and CDR2 sequences are WNHNN and SYGVQD (reference sequence). CDR3 length: 13 residues. V lost 4 bases to trimming and J lost 0 bases, with 6 bases between them.

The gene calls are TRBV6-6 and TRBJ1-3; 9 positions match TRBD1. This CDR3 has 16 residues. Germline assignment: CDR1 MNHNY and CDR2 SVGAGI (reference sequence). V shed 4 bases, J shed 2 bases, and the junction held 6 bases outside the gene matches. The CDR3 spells CASSLDRGKTGNTIYF. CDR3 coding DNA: TGTGCCAGCAGTTTGGACAGGGGCAAAACTGGAAACACCATATATTTT.

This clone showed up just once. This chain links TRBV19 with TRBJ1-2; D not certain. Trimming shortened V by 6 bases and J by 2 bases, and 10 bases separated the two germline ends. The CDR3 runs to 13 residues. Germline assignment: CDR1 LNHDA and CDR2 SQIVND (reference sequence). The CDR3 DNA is TGTGCCAGTAGGAAGGACCGCAACTATGGCTACACCTTC. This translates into CASRKDRNYGYTF.

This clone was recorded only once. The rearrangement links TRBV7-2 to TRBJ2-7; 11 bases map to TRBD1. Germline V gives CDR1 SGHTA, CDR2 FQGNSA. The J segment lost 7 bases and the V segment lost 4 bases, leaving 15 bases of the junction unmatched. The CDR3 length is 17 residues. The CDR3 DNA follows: TGTGCCAGCAGCTGGACCTCCGGGACAGGGGGTCTGGGTGAGCAGTACTTC. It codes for CASSWTSGTGGLGEQYF. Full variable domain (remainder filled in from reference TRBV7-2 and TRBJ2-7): GAGVSQSPSNKVTEKGKDVELRCDPISGHTALYWYRQSLGQGLEFLIYFQGNSAPDKSGLPSDRFSAERTGGSVSTLTIQRTQQEDSAVYLCASSWTSGTGGLGEQYFGPGTRLTVT.

Here the CDR3 DNA reads TGTGCCAGCAGCCGTGGGAGCCAAACAGATACGCAGTATTTT. Translating gives CASSRGSQTDTQYF. The chain joins TRBV7-2 to TRBJ2-3, with D possibly matching TRBD2 (5 bases). With 5 bases removed from V and 3 bases from J, the gap between germline ends came to 12 bases. The germline V gene encodes CDR1 SGHTA and CDR2 FQGNSA. The CDR3 is made up of 14 amino acids.

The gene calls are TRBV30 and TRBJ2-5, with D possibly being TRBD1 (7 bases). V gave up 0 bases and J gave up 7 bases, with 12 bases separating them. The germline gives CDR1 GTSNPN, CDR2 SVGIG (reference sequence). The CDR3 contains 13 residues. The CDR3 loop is CAWSVNQGGTQYF. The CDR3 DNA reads TGTGCCTGGAGTGTAAATCAGGGGGGGACCCAGTACTTC.

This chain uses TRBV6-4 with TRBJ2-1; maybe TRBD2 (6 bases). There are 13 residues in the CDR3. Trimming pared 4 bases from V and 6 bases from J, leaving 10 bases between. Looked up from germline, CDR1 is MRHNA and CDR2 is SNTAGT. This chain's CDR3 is CASSAGELNEQFF. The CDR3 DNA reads TGTGCCAGCAGTGCGGGGGAGCTCAATGAGCAGTTCTTC.